These 32 T cell receptor beta chains originate from one sample sequenced in a study of long-term antiretroviral therapy in people with HIV. A v3.0 immunoSEQ assay was performed at survey level. Profiling relied on immunoSEQ multiplex PCR, and the TCRdb table lists in-frame clones only, not all of them. Of 39,000 or so clones listed, roughly 87% are singletons. The sample was unsorted PBMCs, taken 0.6 years after starting antiretroviral therapy. These receptors all come from a man aged 18 to 30 with HIV.

The table lists this clone with a few counts. The chain is built from TRBV4-1 and TRBJ2-7, with D uncertain. This CDR3 contains 17 residues. The germline V gene has CDR1 MGHRA and CDR2 YSYEKL. Between the trimmed V and J ends, which lost 1 base and 0 bases, there was a span of 16 bases. CDR3 bases: TGCGCCAGCAGCCAAGGATTCAACCCGACGAGCTCCTACGAGCAGTACTTC. Amino acid sequence: CASSQGFNPTSSYEQYF.

The chain couples TRBV6-1 to TRBJ2-2, with D unresolved. The CDR3 runs 13 residues. V gave up 7 bases and J gave up 5 bases, with 11 bases separating them. The germline gives CDR1 MNHNS, CDR2 SASEGT. The CDR3 loop is CASIFQATGELFF. Here the CDR3 DNA reads TGTGCCAGCATCTTCCAGGCTACCGGGGAGCTGTTTTTT.

The V call is TRBV15, the J call TRBJ2-1; TRBD2 matches at 16 bases. This CDR3 spans 18 amino acids. V dropped 2 bases and J dropped 1; count of bases not matched to a gene: 2. CDR1 and CDR2 (germline): LNHNV, YYDKDF (reference sequence). The CDR3 coding sequence is TGTGCCACCAGCAGAAAGGGACTAGCGGGAGGGTCCTACAATGAGCAGTTCTTC. Translated: CATSRKGLAGGSYNEQFF.

J is TRBJ2-3 and V is TRBV27, with TRBD2 identical over 9 bases. The germline gives CDR1 MNHEY, CDR2 SMNVEV (reference sequence). This CDR3 has 16 residues. Unmatched junction bases numbered 13, after V lost 5 bases and J lost 7 bases. The CDR3 nucleotides are TGTGCCAGCAGTACTACTAAAAGCGGGAGGACGAATACGCAGTATTTT. Residues: CASSTTKSGRTNTQYF.

This chain joins TRBV5-4 and TRBJ1-1; D remains ambiguous. The V and J ends lost 0 bases and 1 base respectively, with 4 bases between them. The CDR3 has 13 residues. Germline loops: CDR1 SGHNT, CDR2 YYREEE (reference sequence). CDR3 in amino acids: CASSLGANTEAFF. Written as DNA, the CDR3 is TGTGCCAGCAGCTTGGGGGCGAACACTGAAGCTTTCTTT. The whole variable domain, remainder taken from reference TRBV5-4 and TRBJ1-1, is ETGVTQSPTHLIKTRGQQVTLRCSSQSGHNTVSWYQQALGQGPQFIFQYYREEENGRGNFPPRFSGLQFPNYSSELNVNALELDDSALYLCASSLGANTEAFFGQGTRLTVV.

This clone was seen just once. The chain is built from TRBV30 and TRBJ2-7, with 7 bases aligning to TRBD1. The CDR3 is made up of 13 amino acids. The germline gives CDR1 GTSNPN, CDR2 SVGIG (reference sequence). J lost 3 bases, V lost 2 bases, and 4 bases had no gene match. CDR3 sequence (DNA): TGTGCCTGGAGTCTGGGACAGATCTACGAGCAGTACTTC. As protein: CAWSLGQIYEQYF.

V and J are TRBV6-5 and TRBJ1-2; 7 nucleotides line up with TRBD1. CDR3 length: 12 residues. Unmatched junction bases numbered 2, after V lost 6 bases and J lost 4 bases. Germline V CDR1 and CDR2: MNHEY, SVGAGI. CDR3 region: CASRTGSYGYTF. The CDR3, as DNA: TGTGCCAGCAGGACAGGGAGCTATGGCTACACCTTC.

The V gene is TRBV10-3, the J gene TRBJ2-1; possible D gene TRBD2, 6 bases. The CDR3 consists of 12 residues. Trimming took 3 bases from V and 6 from J, leaving 6 bases between them. Germline-derived CDR1 and CDR2 are ENHRY and SYGVKD. The CDR3 DNA sequence: TGTGCCATCAGTGACGGGGGCAATGAGCAGTTCTTC. Translated: CAISDGGNEQFF.

This clone was detected a few times. The rearrangement links TRBV5-1 to TRBJ2-7; D might be TRBD2 (5 bases). CDR3 length equals 13 residues. Looked up from germline, CDR1 is SGHRS and CDR2 is YFSETQ. Trimming cost V 2 bases and J 2 bases, with 8 bases left between them. Written as DNA, the CDR3 is TGCGCCAGCAGCTTAGGCGGGCCCTACGAGCAGTACTTC. This sequence encodes CASSLGGPYEQYF.

This clone was picked up a small number of times. The chain links TRBV5-4 to TRBJ2-7; D might be TRBD2 (5 bases). CDR3 length equals 14 residues. CDR1 and CDR2 (germline): SGHNT, YYREEE (reference sequence). V lost 5 bases and J lost 0, with 12 bases in between. This CDR3 reads CASSPTGSSYEQYF. Written as DNA, the CDR3 is TGTGCCAGCAGTCCGACGGGGAGCTCCTACGAGCAGTACTTC. Using reference TRBV5-4 and TRBJ2-7 for the parts outside the CDR3, the full variable domain is ETGVTQSPTHLIKTRGQQVTLRCSSQSGHNTVSWYQQALGQGPQFIFQYYREEENGRGNFPPRFSGLQFPNYSSELNVNALELDDSALYLCASSPTGSSYEQYFGPGTRLTVT.

This clone was seen only a few times. The chain joins TRBV19 to TRBJ2-7, with 8 bases identical to TRBD2. This CDR3 comprises 14 residues. Unmatched junction bases numbered 13, after V lost 10 bases and J lost 5 bases. Per germline, CDR1 LNHDA and CDR2 SQIVND (reference sequence). The CDR3 region is CATSWDGRAHEQYF. CDR3 nucleotides: TGTGCCACCTCATGGGACGGGAGGGCCCACGAGCAGTACTTC.

The rearrangement links TRBV5-1 to TRBJ1-1, with D possibly matching TRBD1 (5 bases). The germline V gene has CDR1 SGHRS and CDR2 YFSETQ. V dropped 0 bases and J dropped 0 bases, with 15 bases sitting between them. The CDR3 extends over 17 amino acids. DNA of the CDR3: TGCGCCAGCAGCTTGGTGGGGGGATCAAGAATGAACACTGAAGCTTTCTTT. Protein sequence: CASSLVGGSRMNTEAFF. Together with reference TRBV5-1 and TRBJ1-1, the CDR3 gives the full variable domain: KAGVTQTPRYLIKTRGQQVTLSCSPISGHRSVSWYQQTPGQGLQFLFEYFSETQRNKGNFPGRFSGRQFSNSRSEMNVSTLELGDSALYLCASSLVGGSRMNTEAFFGQGTRLTVV.

V is TRBV18 and J is TRBJ2-1, with 9 bases lining up with TRBD2. Germline V gives CDR1 KGHSH, CDR2 LQKENI. The CDR3 length is 14 residues. J lost 6 bases, V lost 2 bases, and 2 bases had no gene match. The CDR3 reads CASSPVSGSNEQFF. The CDR3 DNA reads as TGTGCCAGCTCACCAGTTAGCGGGAGCAATGAGCAGTTCTTC.

CDR3 DNA sequence: TGTGCCAGCAGCTTGGAACAGGGGGCGGCCTACGAGCAGTACTTC. Amino acid sequence: CASSLEQGAAYEQYF. The chain is built from TRBV5-4 and TRBJ2-7, with TRBD1 matching over 9 bases. Germline-derived CDR1 and CDR2 are SGHNT and YYREEE (reference sequence). Losses at the gene ends were 0 bases for V and 2 bases for J; bases not matched to a gene: 3. The CDR3 contains 15 residues. Full variable domain (missing parts from reference TRBV5-4 and TRBJ2-7): ETGVTQSPTHLIKTRGQQVTLRCSSQSGHNTVSWYQQALGQGPQFIFQYYREEENGRGNFPPRFSGLQFPNYSSELNVNALELDDSALYLCASSLEQGAAYEQYFGPGTRLTVT.

This chain joins TRBV30 and TRBJ2-7, with TRBD2 identical over 7 bases. This CDR3 has 15 residues. J gave up 2 bases and V 3 bases, and 10 bases lay outside the gene matches. CDR1 GTSNPN and CDR2 SVGIG come from the germline V gene (reference sequence). CDR3 residues: CAWRGEGFRPYEQYF. The CDR3 nucleotides read TGTGCCTGGAGGGGGGAGGGATTCCGACCCTACGAGCAGTACTTC.

This sequence joins TRBV18 and TRBJ2-4; 9 bases are shared with TRBD2. The CDR3 spans 16 residues. The V gene's germline CDR1 is KGHSH and CDR2 LQKENI. V was clipped by 3 bases and J by 3 bases; unmatched bases: 6. The CDR3 loop reads CASSPLDSGSKNIQYF. Written as DNA, the CDR3 is TGTGCCAGCTCACCTTTAGATAGCGGGAGCAAAAACATTCAGTACTTC.

This chain uses TRBV5-5 with TRBJ2-3; D gene ambiguous. CDR1 and CDR2 from the germline V gene are SGHKS and YYEKEE (reference sequence). Deletions cut 0 bases from V and 4 bases from J, with 3 bases between. The length of the CDR3 is 12 residues. As DNA, the CDR3 is TGTGCCAGCAGCTTGGCAGCAGATACGCAGTATTTT. It encodes CASSLAADTQYF. The full variable domain, rest sourced from reference TRBV5-5 and TRBJ2-3, is DAGVTQSPTHLIKTRGQQVTLRCSPISGHKSVSWYQQVLGQGPQFIFQYYEKEERGRGNFPDRFSARQFPNYSSELNVNALLLGDSALYLCASSLAADTQYFGPGTRLTVL.

The V gene is TRBV28, the J gene TRBJ2-1; tentatively, D is TRBD1 (5 bases). Germline values: CDR1 MDHEN, CDR2 SYDVKM. CDR3 size: 16 residues. V was clipped by 1 base and J by 9 bases, with 19 bases between them. CDR3 loop: CASSLFRQGGPREQFF. For the CDR3, the DNA is TGTGCCAGCAGTTTATTTCGGCAGGGCGGCCCTCGTGAGCAGTTCTTC.

This clone was detected a few times. The chain couples TRBV5-1 to TRBJ1-2; D gene unclear. The CDR3 is 14 residues long. V was trimmed by 0 bases and J by 8 bases, leaving 14 bases between them. In germline, CDR1 is SGHRS, CDR2 YFSETQ. The CDR3 region has the DNA TGCGCCAGCAGCTTGGATCCACCGGGCTGGGGCTACACCTTC. It is translated as CASSLDPPGWGYTF.

The gene calls are TRBV6-5 and TRBJ2-1; tentative D call: TRBD2 (6 bases). V was cut by 5 bases and J by 0 bases, with 11 bases left in between. The CDR3 has 15 amino acids. Germline V lookup: CDR1 MNHEY, CDR2 SVGAGI. CDR3: CASSTWTNSYNEQFF. CDR3 nucleotide sequence: TGTGCCAGCAGTACCTGGACTAACTCCTACAATGAGCAGTTCTTC.

J is TRBJ2-7 and V is TRBV15; TRBD1 matches 9 bases. The CDR3 spans 13 residues. The V segment lost 3 bases and the J segment 4 bases; nucleotides outside the gene matches: 1. CDR1 and CDR2 from the germline V gene are LNHNV and YYDKDF (reference sequence). CDR3 nucleotide sequence: TGTGCCACCAGCAGCGGGACAGGGTACGAGCAGTACTTC. Translated: CATSSGTGYEQYF.

This clone was detected only once. The rearrangement joins TRBV28 to TRBJ2-2; TRBD2 might be the D (5 bases). The CDR3 length is 17 residues. Trimming took 6 bases from V and 1 from J, leaving 18 bases between them. CDR1 MDHEN and CDR2 SYDVKM come from the germline V gene. CDR3 protein: CASSPLGAEQNTGELFF. CDR3 nucleotide sequence: TGTGCCAGCAGCCCCCTTGGAGCGGAGCAGAACACCGGGGAGCTGTTTTTT.

The V and J genes are TRBV30 and TRBJ2-3, with TRBD2 matching 10 bases. After removal of 2 bases from V and 4 bases from J, the junction contained 0 bases not matched to a gene. Per the germline V gene, CDR1 is GTSNPN and CDR2 is SVGIG (reference sequence). The CDR3 runs to 13 residues. This CDR3 reads CAWSLAGADTQYF. In DNA, the CDR3 is TGTGCCTGGAGTCTAGCGGGAGCAGATACGCAGTATTTT.

The chain combines TRBV5-4 with TRBJ1-5, with D maybe TRBD1 (6 bases). Trimming took off 0 bases at V and 5 bases at J, with 9 bases between the two ends. Germline V gene sequence: CDR1 SGHNT, CDR2 YYREEE (reference sequence). This CDR3 is built from 14 residues. The CDR3 region has the DNA TGTGCCAGCAGCTTGGGGGGGGCTCATCAGCCCCAGCATTTT. It specifies CASSLGGAHQPQHF.

The chain has TRBV10-2 and TRBJ2-7; D possibly corresponds to TRBD2 (5 bases). CDR1 is WSHSY, CDR2 SAAADI, per germline. CDR3 length: 12 residues. Trimming pared 7 bases from V and 4 bases from J, leaving 11 bases between. CDR3 nucleotides: TGCGCCAGCACCGGACTGGCATACGAGCAGTACTTC. It encodes CASTGLAYEQYF.

The chain uses TRBV5-8 and TRBJ1-1; 7 bases line up with TRBD1. This CDR3 is built from 15 residues. Per germline, CDR1 SGHTS and CDR2 YDEGEE. J lost 10 bases, V lost 4 bases, and 16 bases had no gene match. The CDR3 nucleotides are TGTGCCAGCAGCCCCGAACGGCGAGGGACAGAGGGAGCTTTCTTT. Residues: CASSPERRGTEGAFF. The full variable domain, rest sourced from reference TRBV5-8 and TRBJ1-1, is EAGVTQSPTHLIKTRGQQATLRCSPISGHTSVYWYQQALGLGLQFLLWYDEGEERNRGNFPPRFSGRQFPNYSSELNVNALELEDSALYLCASSPERRGTEGAFFGQGTRLTVV.

The CDR3 sequence is CASSANGQDYGYTF. The CDR3 nucleotides read TGTGCCAGCAGTGCTAATGGCCAAGACTATGGCTACACCTTC. The V and J genes are TRBV2 and TRBJ1-2; D gene unclear. Germline V gene sequence: CDR1 SNHLY, CDR2 FYNNEI. Trimming took 4 bases from V and 3 from J, leaving 12 bases between them. The CDR3 runs 14 residues.

This chain uses TRBV29-1 with TRBJ2-5; 10 nucleotides agree with TRBD2. This CDR3 is built from 16 residues. V dropped 5 bases and J dropped 2; count of bases not matched to a gene: 11. Germline CDR1 and CDR2: SQVTM and ANQGSEA. DNA for the CDR3: TGCAGCGTTAATCTTCTGGGAGCGGGAGGGCAAGAGACCCAGTACTTC. This sequence encodes CSVNLLGAGGQETQYF.

The chain couples TRBV2 to TRBJ2-7; perhaps D is TRBD1 or TRBD2 (5 bases each). V lost 6 bases, J lost 3 bases, and 21 bases lay in between. The CDR3 consists of 16 residues. CDR1 SNHLY and CDR2 FYNNEI come from the germline V gene. This CDR3 reads CASSLGWDVRHYEQYF. Written as DNA, the CDR3 is TGTGCCAGCAGCCTAGGCTGGGACGTTAGGCACTACGAGCAGTACTTC.

This sequence joins TRBV19 and TRBJ1-1; D unresolved. CDR1 is LNHDA, CDR2 SQIVND, per germline (reference sequence). With 8 bases removed from V and 3 bases from J, the gap between germline ends came to 13 bases. The CDR3 is 13 amino acids. The CDR3 here is CASQFVSDTEAFF. As DNA, the CDR3 is TGTGCCAGTCAATTCGTAAGCGACACTGAAGCTTTCTTT.

This clone was detected only a few times. V gene TRBV5-1 combines with J gene TRBJ2-2; D may match TRBD1 or TRBD2 (5 bases each). Trimming removed 2 bases at V and 3 bases at J, with 8 bases between. Germline-derived CDR1 and CDR2 are SGHRS and YFSETQ. The CDR3 loop spans 14 amino acids. The CDR3 nucleotides are TGCGCCAGCAGCTTCGGGACCTACACCGGGGAGCTGTTTTTT. It yields the protein CASSFGTYTGELFF.

The chain joins TRBV11-2 to TRBJ2-7; 7 bases map to TRBD1. The CDR3 runs 15 residues. Trimming removed 5 bases from V and 5 bases from J; junction bases left unmatched: 12. Germline V gene sequence: CDR1 SGHAT, CDR2 FQNNGV. The CDR3 spells CASSPRRDSNHEQYF. The DNA for the CDR3 is TGTGCCAGCAGCCCCCGTAGGGACAGTAACCACGAGCAGTACTTC. Combining the CDR3 with reference TRBV11-2 and TRBJ2-7 gives the whole variable domain EAGVAQSPRYKIIEKRQSVAFWCNPISGHATLYWYQQILGQGPKLLIQFQNNGVVDDSQLPKDRFSAERLKGVDSTLKIQPAKLEDSAVYLCASSPRRDSNHEQYFGPGTRLTVT.